This is a list of T cell receptor beta chains from one sample in a study of shared clonotypes between healthy human individuals. TCRdb's table, derived via immunoSEQ multiplex PCR, lists solely in-frame clones and lacks some. Of about 2.5 million clones listed, less than 95% are singletons. Sequenced input: naive CD4+ T cells from PBMCs. These receptors originate from a man between 18 and 35 years old in good health. Some clones in this sample may be carry-over from other donors' samples. The CDR3 runs from the conserved cysteine through the conserved F or W. The D gene is left open where the match is weak. Rows may omit the clone size; those that give it use once, few, many or a size class.

clone size	D gene	V gene	J gene	CDR3 DNA	CDR3 protein
.	TRBD2	TRBV7-3	TRBJ2-1	TGTGCCAGCAGCTTAACCGGGACTAGCGGGAGTCGGGAGCAGTTCTTC	CASSLTGTSGSREQFF
.	.	TRBV5-1	TRBJ2-7	TGCGCCAGCAGCCAGGGCACCCTCCTCGAGCAGTACTTC	CASSQGTLLEQYF
.	TRBD1	TRBV19	TRBJ2-7	TGTGCCAGTAAGCGGACAGGGGGCGAAGACTACGAGCAGTACTTC	CASKRTGGEDYEQYF
.	TRBD2	TRBV27	TRBJ2-7	TGTGCCAGCAGTAGGACTAGCGGTAGCGAGCAGTACTTC	CASSRTSGSEQYF
.	TRBD1	TRBV7-2	TRBJ1-1	TGTGCCAGCAGCTTAGCCCCCCCCTGGACAGGGAACACTGAAGCTTTCTTT	CASSLAPPWTGNTEAFF
.	TRBD2	TRBV7-8	TRBJ2-1	TGTGCCAGCAGCTTAGACTCCCCAGCGGGGAATGAGCAGTTCTTC	CASSLDSPAGNEQFF
.	TRBD1	TRBV2	TRBJ1-1	TGTGCCAGCAGTGCAGGGGGCACTGAAGCTTTCTTT	CASSAGGTEAFF
.	.	TRBV9	TRBJ2-5	TGTGCCAGCAGCCAGATTGGGCCCCAAGAGACCCAGTACTTC	CASSQIGPQETQYF
.	TRBD2	TRBV7-6	TRBJ2-2	TGTGCCAGCAGCTTAGTAGCGGGAGGGCCGTACACCGGGGAGCTGTTTTTT	CASSLVAGGPYTGELFF
.	TRBD2	TRBV5-1	TRBJ2-5	TGCGCCAGCAGCTTGGATTCTAGCGGGAGCCAAGAGACCCAGTACTTC	CASSLDSSGSQETQYF
once	TRBD1	TRBV11-2	TRBJ1-2	TGTGCCAGCAGCTTACAGAGGACAGGGAAGGTCACCTTC	CASSLQRTGKVTF
few	.	TRBV18	TRBJ1-1	TGTGCCAGCTCACCCCAGAGGGGCACTGAAGCTTTCTTT	CASSPQRGTEAFF